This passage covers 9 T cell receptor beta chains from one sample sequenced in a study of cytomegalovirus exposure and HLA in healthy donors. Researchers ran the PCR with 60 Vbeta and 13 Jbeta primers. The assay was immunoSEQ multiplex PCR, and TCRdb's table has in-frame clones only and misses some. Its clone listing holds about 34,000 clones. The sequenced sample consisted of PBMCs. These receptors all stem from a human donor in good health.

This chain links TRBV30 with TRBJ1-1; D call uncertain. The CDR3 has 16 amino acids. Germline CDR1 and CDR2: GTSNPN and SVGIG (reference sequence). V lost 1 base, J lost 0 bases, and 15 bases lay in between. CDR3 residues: CAWSAGGVFMNTEAFF. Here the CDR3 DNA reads TGTGCCTGGAGTGCAGGAGGAGTCTTCATGAACACTGAAGCTTTCTTT.

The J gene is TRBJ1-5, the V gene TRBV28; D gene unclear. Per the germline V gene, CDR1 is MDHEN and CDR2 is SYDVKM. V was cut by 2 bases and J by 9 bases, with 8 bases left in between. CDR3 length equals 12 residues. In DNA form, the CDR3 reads TGTGCCAGCAGTTTAGCCGCGGGGCCCCAGCATTTT. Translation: CASSLAAGPQHF.

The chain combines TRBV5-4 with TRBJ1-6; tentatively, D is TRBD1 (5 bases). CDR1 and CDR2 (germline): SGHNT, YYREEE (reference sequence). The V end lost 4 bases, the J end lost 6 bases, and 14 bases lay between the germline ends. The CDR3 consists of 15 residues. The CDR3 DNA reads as TGTGCCAGCAGCCCTTCGACAGCGTTTAATTCACCCCTCCACTTT. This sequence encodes CASSPSTAFNSPLHF.

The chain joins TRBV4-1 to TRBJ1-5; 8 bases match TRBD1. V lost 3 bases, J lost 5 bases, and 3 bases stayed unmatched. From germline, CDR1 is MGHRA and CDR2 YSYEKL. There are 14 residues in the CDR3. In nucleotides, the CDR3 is TGCGCCAGCAGCCAGATACAGGGGGATCAGCCCCAGCATTTT. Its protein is CASSQIQGDQPQHF.

CDR3 in amino acids: CASSVYEGSIGYTF. The CDR3 nucleotides read TGTGCCAGCAGTGTGTACGAGGGATCTATCGGCTACACCTTC. V is TRBV2 and J is TRBJ1-2, with D uncertain. V lost 4 bases and J lost 8, with 17 bases in between. Germline-derived CDR1 and CDR2 are SNHLY and FYNNEI. The CDR3 loop spans 14 amino acids.

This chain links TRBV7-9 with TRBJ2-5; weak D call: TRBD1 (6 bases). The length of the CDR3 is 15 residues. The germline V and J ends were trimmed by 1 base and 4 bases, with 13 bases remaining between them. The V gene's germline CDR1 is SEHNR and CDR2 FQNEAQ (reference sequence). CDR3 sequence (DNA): TGTGCCAGCAGCTTAGGGACGGTGGGGGCAGAGACCCAGTACTTC. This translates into CASSLGTVGAETQYF.

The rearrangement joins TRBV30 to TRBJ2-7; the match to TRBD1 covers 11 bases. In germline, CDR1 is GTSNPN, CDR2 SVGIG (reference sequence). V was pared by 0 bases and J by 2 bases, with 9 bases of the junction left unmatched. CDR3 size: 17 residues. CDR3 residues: CAWSVADRGQGAYEQYF. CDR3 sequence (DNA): TGTGCCTGGAGTGTAGCGGACAGGGGGCAGGGGGCCTACGAGCAGTACTTC. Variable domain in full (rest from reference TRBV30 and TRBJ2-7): SQTIHQWPATLVQPVGSPLSLECTVEGTSNPNLYWYRQAAGRGLQLLFYSVGIGQISSEVPQNLSASRPQDRQFILSSKKLLLSDSGFYLCAWSVADRGQGAYEQYFGPGTRLTVT.

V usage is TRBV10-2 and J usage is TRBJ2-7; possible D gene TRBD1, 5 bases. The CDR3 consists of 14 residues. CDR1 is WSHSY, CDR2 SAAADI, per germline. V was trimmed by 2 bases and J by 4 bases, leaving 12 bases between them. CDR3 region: CASSEKQAVYEQYF. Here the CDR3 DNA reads TGCGCCAGCAGTGAGAAACAGGCAGTATACGAGCAGTACTTC.

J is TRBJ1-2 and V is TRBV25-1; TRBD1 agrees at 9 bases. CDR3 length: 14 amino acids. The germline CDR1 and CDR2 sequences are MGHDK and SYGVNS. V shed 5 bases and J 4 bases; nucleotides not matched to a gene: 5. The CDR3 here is CASSFGTGPYGYTF. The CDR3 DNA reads TGTGCCAGCAGTTTTGGGACAGGGCCCTATGGCTACACCTTC.